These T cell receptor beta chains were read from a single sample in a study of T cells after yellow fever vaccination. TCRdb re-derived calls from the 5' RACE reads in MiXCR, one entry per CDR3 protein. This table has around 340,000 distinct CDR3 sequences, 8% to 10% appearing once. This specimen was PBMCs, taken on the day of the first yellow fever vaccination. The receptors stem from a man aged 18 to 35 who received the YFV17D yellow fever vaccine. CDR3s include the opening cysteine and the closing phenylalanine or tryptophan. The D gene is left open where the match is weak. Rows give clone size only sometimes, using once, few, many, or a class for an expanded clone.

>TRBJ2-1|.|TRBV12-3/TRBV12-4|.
TGTGCCAGCAGTTTAGATGGTAGGAGCAATGAGCAGTTCTTC
CASSLDGRSNEQFF
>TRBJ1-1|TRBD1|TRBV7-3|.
TGTGCCAGCACGGACGTGGGACAGTCGAACACTGAAGCTTTCTTT
CASTDVGQSNTEAFF
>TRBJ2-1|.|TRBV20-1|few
TGCAGTGCTAATGGCAGGGGGACTGTTGAGCAGTTCTTC
CSANGRGTVEQFF
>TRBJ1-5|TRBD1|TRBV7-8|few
TGTGCCAGCAGTGGGACAGGGGCCCCCAGGCATTTT
CASSGTGAPRHF
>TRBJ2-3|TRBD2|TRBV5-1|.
TGCGCCAGCAGCCTGGCGGGGGGGGCCAGCACAGATACGCAGTATTTT
CASSLAGGASTDTQYF
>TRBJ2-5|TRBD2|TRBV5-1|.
TGCGCCAGCGGTAGCGGGGGAGAGACCCAGTACTTC
CASGSGGETQYF
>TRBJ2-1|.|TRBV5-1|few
TGCGCCAGCAGCTTGGTGTTGGGGGCCAATGAGCAGTTCTTC
CASSLVLGANEQFF
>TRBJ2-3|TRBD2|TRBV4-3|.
TGCGCCAGCAGCCGGACTAGCGGGGGACTAACAGATACGCAGTATTTT
CASSRTSGGLTDTQYF
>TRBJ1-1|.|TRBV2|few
TGTGCCAGCAGTGAAAACACTGAAGCTTTCTTT
CASSENTEAFF
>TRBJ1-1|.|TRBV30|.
TGTGCCTGGAGTGCCAGGACCCTCATGAACACTGAAGCTTTCTTT
CAWSARTLMNTEAFF
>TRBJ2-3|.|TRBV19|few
TGTGCCAGTAGTAGGTACAGCACCTCACTGGGTACGCAGTATTTT
CASSRYSTSLGTQYF
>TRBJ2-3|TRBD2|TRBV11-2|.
TGTGCCAGCAGCTCCCCCCGGGGGCGGGGGGGTAGCACAGATACGCAGTATTTT
CASSSPRGRGGSTDTQYF
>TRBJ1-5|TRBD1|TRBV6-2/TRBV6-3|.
TGTGCCAGCAGTGTAAGGACAGGGAATCAGCCCCAGCATTTT
CASSVRTGNQPQHF
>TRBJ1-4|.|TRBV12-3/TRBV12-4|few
TGTGCCAGCAGTTTGTGGGGAGGTCCTAATGAAAAACTGTTTTTT
CASSLWGGPNEKLFF
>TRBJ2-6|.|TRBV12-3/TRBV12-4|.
TGTGCCAGCCAAGGAGAAGTGGGGGGCTCTGGGGCCAACGTCCTGACTTTC
CASQGEVGGSGANVLTF
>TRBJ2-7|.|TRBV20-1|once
TGCAGAGCTAAAAGACAGCTCTCCTACGAGCAGTACTTC
CRAKRQLSYEQYF
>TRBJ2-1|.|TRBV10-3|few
TGTGCCATCAGTGAAGTGGACCCCGGTGAGCAGTTCTTC
CAISEVDPGEQFF
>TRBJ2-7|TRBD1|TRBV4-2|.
TGTGCCAGCAGTGACCAGGGACAGGGGGCCGGCGAGCAGTACTTC
CASSDQGQGAGEQYF
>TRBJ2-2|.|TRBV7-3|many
TGTGCCAGCAGCCGACCCCATTCCGGGGAGCTGTTTTTT
CASSRPHSGELFF
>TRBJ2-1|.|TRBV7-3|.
TGTGCCAGCAAGCCGGGCGGAACCTACAATGAGCAGTTCTTC
CASKPGGTYNEQFF
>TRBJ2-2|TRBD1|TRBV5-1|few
TGCGCCAGCAGCAACCCGGGACAGGGCTCCGGGGAGCTGTTTTTT
CASSNPGQGSGELFF
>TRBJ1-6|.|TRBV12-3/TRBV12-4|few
TGTGCCAGCAGCCCCGACAGGACCCATAATTCACCCCTCCACTTT
CASSPDRTHNSPLHF
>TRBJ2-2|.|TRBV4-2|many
TGTGCCAGCAGCCAAGCGTGGAACACCGGGGAGCTGTTTTTT
CASSQAWNTGELFF
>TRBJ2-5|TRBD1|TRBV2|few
TGTGCCAGCATGAGTCAGCCAGGGGGTGGAGAGACCCAGTACTTC
CASMSQPGGGETQYF
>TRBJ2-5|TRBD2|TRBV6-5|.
TGTGCCAGCACGTTAGCGGGGGCGGAAACCCAGTACTTC
CASTLAGAETQYF
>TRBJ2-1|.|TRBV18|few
TGTGCCAGCTCACCCCAGGGGGGGAGGCATGAGCAGTTCTTC
CASSPQGGRHEQFF
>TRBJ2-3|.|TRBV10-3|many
TGTGCGCTAGATGAGGCCCACCGGGAAGCATACACAGATACGCAGTATTTT
CALDEAHREAYTDTQYF
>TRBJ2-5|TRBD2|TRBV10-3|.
TGTGCCATCAGTGAGTCGAATGCGGGAGTCGGAGAGACCCAGTACTTC
CAISESNAGVGETQYF
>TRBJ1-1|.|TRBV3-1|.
TGTGCCAGCAGCCATGCCCAGTCGAACACTGAAGCTTTCTTT
CASSHAQSNTEAFF
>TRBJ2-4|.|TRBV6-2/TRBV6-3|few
TGTGCCAGCAGTTACTCTTCAGTACTAGCCAAAAACATTCAGTACTTC
CASSYSSVLAKNIQYF